These 16 T cell receptor beta chains were all obtained from the same sample, sequenced in a study of patients and donors after allogeneic stem cell transplantation. TCRdb re-analysed the RT-PCR reads in MiXCR, keeping a single row per CDR3 protein. The sample has roughly 140,000 distinct CDR3 sequences; approximately 35% are singletons. The source material was blood, either unsorted or a sorted T cell fraction (not recorded which). All receptors derive from a human donor who was either an allogeneic HSCT recipient or a stem cell or donor lymphocyte infusion donor (not recorded which). It is not recorded whose cells these are; they may come from a transplant donor.

This clonotype was recorded at least ten times. V gene TRBV12-3 or TRBV12-4 combines with J gene TRBJ1-1; D uncertain. Trimming shortened V by 3 bases and J by 1 base, and 6 bases separated the two germline ends. The CDR3 runs to 13 residues. CDR3 DNA sequence: TGTGCCAGCAGTTTGACCGAGAACACTGAAGCTTTCTTT. It encodes CASSLTENTEAFF.

This chain uses TRBV20-1 with TRBJ2-1; either TRBD1 or TRBD2 may supply D (5 bases each). The CDR3 sequence is 14 residues long. V lost 3 bases and J lost 4, with 13 bases in between. Germline V gene lookup returns CDR1 DFQATT and CDR2 SNEGSKA (reference sequence). CDR3 region: CSASRDGSYNEQFF. DNA of the CDR3: TGCAGTGCTAGCCGGGACGGCAGTTACAATGAGCAGTTCTTC.

The chain recombines TRBV9 with TRBJ2-3; 11 bases align to TRBD1. The CDR3 loop spans 16 amino acids. The trim removed 1 base at V and 4 bases at J, leaving 5 bases unmatched. Germline assignment: CDR1 SGDLS and CDR2 YYNGEE. CDR3 sequence (DNA): TGTGCCAGCAGCGTATCCGGGACAGGGGGTGCAGATACGCAGTATTTT. Translation: CASSVSGTGGADTQYF.

In this sample, this clonotype turned up many times. J is TRBJ1-5 and V is TRBV29-1, with a weak D call TRBD1 (6 bases). V was pared by 5 bases and J by 4 bases, with 15 bases between. This CDR3 has 14 residues. Germline CDR1 reads SQVTM; CDR2 reads ANQGSEA. CDR3 residues: CSVLFTGRNQPQHF. The CDR3 DNA follows: TGCAGCGTTCTCTTCACAGGGCGGAATCAGCCCCAGCATTTT.

J is TRBJ2-2 and V is TRBV12-3 or TRBV12-4, with 11 bases identical to TRBD2. V was pared by 5 bases and J by 0 bases, with 5 bases of the junction left unmatched. This CDR3 region has 17 residues. CDR3 in amino acids: CASSLELAGANTGELFF. The CDR3 region has the DNA TGTGCCAGCAGTCTTGAACTAGCGGGGGCGAACACCGGGGAGCTGTTTTTT.

The V gene is TRBV25-1, the J gene TRBJ1-1, with D perhaps matching TRBD1 (5 bases). The V end was cut by 1 base, the J end by 1 base, with 7 bases between. This CDR3 has 14 amino acids. The germline V gene has CDR1 MGHDK and CDR2 SYGVNS. The CDR3 here is CASSEFGQNTEAFF. Written as DNA, the CDR3 is TGTGCCAGCAGTGAATTTGGACAGAACACTGAAGCTTTCTTT. The full variable domain, in which reference TRBV25-1 and TRBJ1-1 provide the parts outside the CDR3, is EADIYQTPRYLVIGTGKKITLECSQTMGHDKMYWYQQDPGMELHLIHYSYGVNSTEKGDLSSESTVSRIRTEHFPLTLESARPSHTSQYLCASSEFGQNTEAFFGQGTRLTVV.

Remarks on this clonotype: At one boundary the junction diverges from the germline segment, which might be a read error. The chain is built from TRBV20-1 and TRBJ1-2, with 7 bases matching TRBD1. This CDR3 region has 14 residues. Per the germline V gene, CDR1 is DFQATT and CDR2 is SNEGSKA (reference sequence). The CDR3 region is CSAEGAASNYGYTF. As DNA, the CDR3 is TGCAGTGCGGAGGGGGCCGCCTCGAACTATGGGTACACCTTC.

The chain's CDR3 is CAISDRDRTDTQYF. The CDR3 DNA sequence: TGTGCCATCAGCGACAGGGATAGGACAGATACGCAGTATTTT. The V call is TRBV10-3, the J call TRBJ2-3; 7 bases align to TRBD1. The germline gives CDR1 ENHRY, CDR2 SYGVKD. V was pared by 6 bases and J by 3 bases, with 6 bases of the junction left unmatched. This CDR3 has 14 residues.

This clonotype turned up a few times. The J gene is TRBJ1-4, the V gene TRBV5-1; D is unclear. Germline V CDR1 and CDR2: SGHRS, YFSETQ. The CDR3 consists of 14 residues. V was clipped by 0 bases and J by 7 bases, with 10 bases between them. The CDR3 DNA is TGCGCCAGCAGCTTGGTAGCAGGCCCTGAAAAACTGTTTTTT. This encodes CASSLVAGPEKLFF. Full variable domain (missing parts from reference TRBV5-1 and TRBJ1-4): KAGVTQTPRYLIKTRGQQVTLSCSPISGHRSVSWYQQTPGQGLQFLFEYFSETQRNKGNFPGRFSGRQFSNSRSEMNVSTLELGDSALYLCASSLVAGPEKLFFGSGTQLSVL.

The chain carries TRBV5-1 and TRBJ1-1, with D possibly matching TRBD1 (5 bases). The CDR3 has 16 amino acids. Germline V gene lookup returns CDR1 SGHRS and CDR2 YFSETQ. The V end lost 0 bases, the J end lost 0 bases, and 12 bases lay between the germline ends. The CDR3 is CASSLGLGLLNTEAFF. In nucleotides, the CDR3 is TGCGCCAGCAGCTTGGGCCTGGGACTGCTGAACACTGAAGCTTTCTTT.

The chain is built from TRBV4-3 and TRBJ1-2; 9 bases fit TRBD1. The trim removed 1 base at V and 7 bases at J, leaving 10 bases unmatched. The CDR3 is 16 residues long. Per germline, CDR1 LGHNA and CDR2 YSLEER. The CDR3 loop is CASSQVGRQGDSGYTF. The CDR3 nucleotides read TGCGCCAGCAGCCAAGTAGGGAGACAGGGGGACTCTGGCTACACCTTC.

The chain recombines TRBV29-1 with TRBJ2-2; D is unresolved. The germline V gene has CDR1 SQVTM and CDR2 ANQGSEA. V shed 7 bases and J shed 3 bases, with 12 bases lying between them. The CDR3 is 13 amino acids. The CDR3 reads CSALKGDTGELFF. The CDR3 bases are TGCAGCGCCTTGAAGGGTGACACCGGGGAGCTGTTTTTT.

V is TRBV7-6 and J is TRBJ1-2; possibly TRBD1 for D (6 bases). This CDR3 is built from 17 residues. Germline V CDR1 and CDR2: SGHVS, FNYEAQ. The V gene lost 5 bases and the J gene lost 6 bases, with 25 bases spanning the gap. CDR3 sequence (DNA): TGTGCCAGCAGCCCCGGTCAGCGCGGGGGGCGAGAAAATGGCTACACCTTC. Encoded protein: CASSPGQRGGRENGYTF. Full variable domain (rest looked up from reference TRBV7-6 and TRBJ1-2): GAGVSQSPRYKVTKRGQDVALRCDPISGHVSLYWYRQALGQGPEFLTYFNYEAQQDKSGLPNDRFSAERPEGSISTLTIQRTEQRDSAMYRCASSPGQRGGRENGYTFGSGTRLTVV.

This chain joins TRBV7-2 and TRBJ2-1; D possibly corresponds to TRBD2 (6 bases). V was cut by 3 bases and J by 5 bases, with 8 bases left in between. The CDR3 covers 13 residues. Germline-derived CDR1 and CDR2 are SGHTA and FQGNSA. In nucleotides, the CDR3 is TGTGCCAGCAGCTTGACTAGTAACAATGAGCAGTTCTTC. It translates to CASSLTSNNEQFF.

This chain uses TRBV10-3 with TRBJ1-4, with D possibly TRBD1 on 5 matching bases. The CDR3 length is 14 residues. Trimming stripped 6 bases from V and 8 bases from J, with 16 bases between. The germline V gene has CDR1 ENHRY and CDR2 SYGVKD. CDR3 bases: TGTGCCATCAGGATGGGACCTGACGGCGAAAAACTGTTTTTT. Its protein product is CAIRMGPDGEKLFF.

This clonotype occurred a few times. The gene calls are TRBV5-1 and TRBJ2-3; no reliable D call. CDR1 and CDR2 (germline): SGHRS, YFSETQ. This CDR3 is built from 15 residues. V gave up 0 bases and J gave up 2 bases, with 10 bases separating them. This CDR3 is CASSLAGRYTDTQYF. The CDR3 coding sequence is TGCGCCAGCAGCTTGGCAGGCAGGTACACAGATACGCAGTATTTT.